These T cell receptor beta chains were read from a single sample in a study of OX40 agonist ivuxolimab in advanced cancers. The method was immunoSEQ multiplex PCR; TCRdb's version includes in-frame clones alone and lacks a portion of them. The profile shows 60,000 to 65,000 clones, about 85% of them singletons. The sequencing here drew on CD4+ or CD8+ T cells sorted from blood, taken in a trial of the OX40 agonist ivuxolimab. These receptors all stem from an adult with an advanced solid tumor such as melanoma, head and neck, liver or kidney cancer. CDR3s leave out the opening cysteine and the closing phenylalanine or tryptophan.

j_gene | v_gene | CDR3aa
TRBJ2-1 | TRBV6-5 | ASSTTRILDNEQF
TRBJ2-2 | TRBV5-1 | ASSVPLANTGELF
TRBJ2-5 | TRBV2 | ASGRSGGPETQY
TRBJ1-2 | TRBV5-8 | ASSLDGQGILGYT
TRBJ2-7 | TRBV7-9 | ASSHRGRSDYEQY
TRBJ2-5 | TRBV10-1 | ASSGQGGTQY
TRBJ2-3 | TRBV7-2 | ASSLRGVRTDTQY
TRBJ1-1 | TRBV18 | ASSPGTVGTEAF
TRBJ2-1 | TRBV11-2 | ASSRYSAGASEQF
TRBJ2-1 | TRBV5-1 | ASSWNIADEQF
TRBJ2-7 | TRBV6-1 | ASSSRTDLYEQY
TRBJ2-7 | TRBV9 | ASSVESGYEQY
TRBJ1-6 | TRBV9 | ASSGPGTGYNSPLH
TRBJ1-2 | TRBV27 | ASSPQGGAGYGYT
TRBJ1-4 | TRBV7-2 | ASSLALGPEKLF
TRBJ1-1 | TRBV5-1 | ASSPDREYTEAF
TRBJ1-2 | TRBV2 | ASNLGTEYGYT
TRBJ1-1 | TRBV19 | ASSIGPGWNTEAF
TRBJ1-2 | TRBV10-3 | AISLESGTGYGYT
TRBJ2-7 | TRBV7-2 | ASRTALGGEQY
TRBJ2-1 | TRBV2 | ASSLGVGDEQF
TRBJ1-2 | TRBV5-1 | ASSLLQENYGYT
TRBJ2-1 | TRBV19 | ASARDLGGGAYNEQF
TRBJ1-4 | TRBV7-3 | ASSVPTGQGEKLF
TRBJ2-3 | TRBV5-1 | ASSRGVADTQY
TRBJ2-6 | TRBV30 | AWSGIGQLLSGANVLT
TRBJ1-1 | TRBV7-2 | ASSLVPPGVNTEAF
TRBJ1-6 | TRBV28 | ASSSGWSSYNSPLH
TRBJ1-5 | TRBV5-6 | ASTIGGRGQPQH
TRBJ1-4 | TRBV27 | ASSSQGGANEKLF
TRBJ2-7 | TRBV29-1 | SAARGYEQY
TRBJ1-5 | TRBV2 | ASKGRGYQPQH
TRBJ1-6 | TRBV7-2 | ASSGSSPLH
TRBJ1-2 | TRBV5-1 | ASSLADNYGYT
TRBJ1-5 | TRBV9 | ASSVGTVSNQPQH
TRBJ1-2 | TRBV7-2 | ASSLGQSNYGYT
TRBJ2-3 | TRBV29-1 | SVGPGAAQY
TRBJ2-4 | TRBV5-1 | ASSLVLTGTTKNIQY
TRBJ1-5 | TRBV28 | ASSLWQGAGQPQH
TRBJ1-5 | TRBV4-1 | ASSPQTEQPQH
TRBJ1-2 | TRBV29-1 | SVEDLQGAGGYT
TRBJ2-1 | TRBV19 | ASSIDGGAYNEQF
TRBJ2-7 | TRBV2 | ATALTGGAYEQY
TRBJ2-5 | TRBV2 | ASRYRVQETQY
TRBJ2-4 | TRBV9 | ASASPRKAKNIQY
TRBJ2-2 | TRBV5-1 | ASSKGTDNTGELF
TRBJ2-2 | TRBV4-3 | ASSRTGDTGELF
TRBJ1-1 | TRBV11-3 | ASSLGGGDTEAF
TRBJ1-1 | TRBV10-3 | AISSGTGNTEAF
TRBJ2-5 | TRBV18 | ASSPRTSGIGETQY
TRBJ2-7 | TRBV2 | ARARFRGREQY
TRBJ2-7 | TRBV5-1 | ASSLVSGFSSYEQY
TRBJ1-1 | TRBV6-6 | ASSYPPGQGTEAF